The 29 T cell receptor beta chains below were found in one sample sequenced in a study of CD8 T cells in Susac syndrome. Random hexamers served to reverse transcribe about 0.45 to 1 ug RNA. TCRdb reprocessed the immunoSEQ multiplex PCR reads via MiXCR and lists one record per CDR3 protein. The repertoire consists of tens of thousands of distinct CDR3 sequences, with about 93% occurring once and the leading ten covering 0.45% to 0.55%. The sample was CD8+ T cells from PBMCs. The origin of the receptors is a human donor with Susac syndrome.

For the CDR3, the DNA is TGTGCTAGTGGAGGGGGGGACACCGGGGAGCTGTTTTTT. Its protein is CASGGGDTGELFF. The rearrangement joins TRBV12-5 to TRBJ2-2; D possibly corresponds to TRBD2 (7 bases). The CDR3 is 13 amino acids. Germline V gene sequence: CDR1 LGHNT, CDR2 FRNRAP. Between the trimmed V and J ends, which lost 6 bases and 3 bases, there was a span of 8 bases.

The chain carries TRBV7-9 and TRBJ1-5; no clear D gene. Germline V gives CDR1 SEHNR, CDR2 FQNEAQ (reference sequence). The CDR3 has 14 amino acids. The germline V and J ends were trimmed by 8 bases and 0 bases, with 11 bases remaining between them. CDR3 nucleotide sequence: TGTGCCAGCCGAGGTGGGGATAGCAATCAGCCCCAGCATTTT. This codes for CASRGGDSNQPQHF.

The chain has TRBV6-1 and TRBJ1-3; TRBD1 might be the D (5 bases). The germline V gene has CDR1 MNHNS and CDR2 SASEGT. Trimming took off 6 bases at V and 4 bases at J, with 22 bases between the two ends. This CDR3 region has 17 residues. This CDR3 reads CASSRRLIGTGGNTIYF. CDR3 DNA: TGTGCCAGCAGCCGCAGACTTATCGGGACGGGCGGAAACACCATATATTTT.

This chain uses TRBV30 with TRBJ2-5; no definite D call. The germline V and J ends were trimmed by 2 bases and 1 base, with 8 bases remaining between them. CDR3 length equals 13 residues. Germline V gene data show CDR1 as GTSNPN and CDR2 as SVGIG (reference sequence). CDR3: CAWSLDLQETQYF. CDR3 coding DNA: TGTGCCTGGAGTTTGGACCTCCAAGAGACCCAGTACTTC.

The DNA of the CDR3 is TGTGCCAGCAGTTACCGACCTTGGGGCGACGAGCAGTACTTC. Protein: CASSYRPWGDEQYF. The genes are TRBV6-6 and TRBJ2-7; D possibly corresponds to TRBD1 (5 bases). Germline V gene lookup returns CDR1 MNHNY and CDR2 SVGAGI (reference sequence). V was pared by 2 bases and J by 5 bases, with 13 bases between. This CDR3 is built from 14 residues.

V is TRBV12-3 or TRBV12-4 and J is TRBJ2-3, with TRBD1 matching 7 bases. The CDR3 consists of 13 residues. V lost 3 bases to trimming and J lost 5 bases; unmatched junction nucleotides: 2. CDR3 sequence: CASSFTGEDTQYF. The DNA of the CDR3 is TGTGCCAGCAGTTTTACAGGGGAAGATACGCAGTATTTT.

As DNA, the CDR3 is TGCGCCAGCAGCGGTAGCTGCACAGATACGCAGTATTTT. Protein product: CASSGSCTDTQYF. The rearrangement uses TRBV23-1 and TRBJ2-3; D not certain. TRBV23-1 is noted as an ORF with a role that remains uncertain. This CDR3 comprises 13 residues. Trimming cost V 6 bases and J 1 base, with 8 bases left between them.

The genes are TRBV27 and TRBJ1-2; D possibly corresponds to TRBD1 (5 bases). The CDR3 runs 15 residues. Germline V gene lookup returns CDR1 MNHEY and CDR2 SMNVEV (reference sequence). Trimming took 5 bases from V and 5 from J, leaving 18 bases between them. The CDR3 reads CASSGGGPEVYGYTF. DNA of the CDR3: TGTGCCAGCAGTGGTGGGGGACCCGAGGTGTATGGCTACACCTTC.

The chain couples TRBV5-6 to TRBJ2-7; D possibly corresponds to TRBD1 (5 bases). Deletions cut 4 bases from V and 3 bases from J, with 14 bases between. From germline, CDR1 is SGHDT and CDR2 YYEEEE. This CDR3 region has 14 residues. The CDR3 DNA reads as TGTGCCAGCAGCCCAGGGATGCGGATCTACGAGCAGTACTTC. Its protein is CASSPGMRIYEQYF.

This sequence joins TRBV27 and TRBJ1-2; possible D gene TRBD1, 5 bases. The CDR3 covers 15 residues. V was clipped by 1 base and J by 6 bases, with 15 bases between them. The germline gives CDR1 MNHEY, CDR2 SMNVEV (reference sequence). The CDR3 loop is CASSLYGGEVDGYTF. The DNA for the CDR3 is TGTGCCAGCAGTTTATACGGGGGGGAGGTTGATGGCTACACCTTC.

The rearrangement joins TRBV20-1 to TRBJ1-1, with no clear D. CDR1 DFQATT and CDR2 SNEGSKA come from the germline V gene (reference sequence). V lost 1 base to trimming and J lost 4 bases, with 10 bases between them. The CDR3 covers 13 residues. DNA of the CDR3: TGCAGTGCTAGAGTCCGGGGTTCCACTGAAGCTTTCTTT. Amino acid sequence: CSARVRGSTEAFF.

The genes are TRBV27 and TRBJ1-3; 8 nucleotides agree with TRBD1. Germline CDR1 and CDR2: MNHEY and SMNVEV (reference sequence). The length of the CDR3 is 14 residues. V gave up 5 bases and J gave up 2 bases; unmatched junction bases: 2. This CDR3 reads CASSQGATGNTIYF. The CDR3 DNA reads TGTGCCAGCAGTCAGGGGGCCACTGGAAACACCATATATTTT.

V gene TRBV5-1 combines with J gene TRBJ1-3, with TRBD1 matching over 7 bases. The V gene end was trimmed by 3 bases and the J gene end by 0 bases; junction bases not matched to a gene: 12. This CDR3 has 18 amino acids. CDR1 and CDR2 (germline): SGHRS, YFSETQ. This CDR3 is CASSSSRDSFASGNTIYF. The DNA for the CDR3 is TGCGCCAGCAGCTCGAGCCGGGACAGCTTCGCCTCTGGAAACACCATATATTTT.

The chain employs TRBV20-1 and TRBJ1-2; TRBD1 might be the D (5 bases). The CDR3 is made up of 14 amino acids. Germline V gene sequence: CDR1 DFQATT, CDR2 SNEGSKA (reference sequence). Between the trimmed V and J ends, which lost 0 bases and 4 bases, there was a span of 12 bases. The CDR3 protein is CSARDGDVSYGYTF. The DNA of the CDR3 is TGCAGTGCTAGAGATGGGGACGTTAGCTATGGCTACACCTTC.

The chain employs TRBV7-2 and TRBJ2-2; D unresolved. V gave up 3 bases and J gave up 3 bases, with 14 bases separating them. CDR3 length: 16 residues. Germline V CDR1 and CDR2: SGHTA, FQGNSA. This CDR3 is CASSFYSALDTGELFF. The CDR3 nucleotides read TGTGCCAGCAGCTTTTACTCAGCTCTCGACACCGGGGAGCTGTTTTTT.

The chain joins TRBV7-9 to TRBJ2-7; TRBD2 is a possible D gene (5 bases). This CDR3 is built from 13 residues. Germline V gene sequence: CDR1 SEHNR, CDR2 FQNEAQ (reference sequence). Trimming cost V 2 bases and J 6 bases, with 11 bases left between them. CDR3 bases: TGTGCCAGCAGCTTACGCCGCGGAGGCGAGCAGTACTTC. Translated, it gives CASSLRRGGEQYF.

The chain links TRBV30 to TRBJ1-5; D is uncertain. Germline V CDR1 and CDR2: GTSNPN, SVGIG (reference sequence). V gave up 2 bases and J gave up 4 bases, with 9 bases separating them. CDR3 length: 13 residues. CDR3 in DNA: TGTGCCTGGAGTACGGGTACTAATCAGCCCCAGCATTTT. Residues: CAWSTGTNQPQHF.

The table lists this clonotype with a count of one. CDR3 protein: CASSTSRRETQYF. The CDR3 DNA sequence: TGTGCCAGTAGTACCTCCAGGCGTGAGACCCAGTACTTC. The rearrangement links TRBV19 to TRBJ2-5; D is undetermined. This CDR3 comprises 13 residues. Per the germline V gene, CDR1 is LNHDA and CDR2 is SQIVND (reference sequence). V lost 4 bases to trimming and J lost 5 bases, with 11 bases between them.

The chain is built from TRBV13 and TRBJ1-1, with 8 bases fitting TRBD1. Germline loops: CDR1 PRHDT, CDR2 FYEKMQ (reference sequence). The trim removed 6 bases at V and 1 base at J, leaving 4 bases unmatched. The CDR3 runs 14 residues. The CDR3 sequence: CASSFGTGNTEAFF. DNA for the CDR3: TGTGCCAGCAGTTTTGGGACAGGGAACACTGAAGCTTTCTTT.

V is TRBV24-1 and J is TRBJ2-3; tentative D call: TRBD1 (5 bases). CDR3 length equals 14 residues. Germline CDR1 KGHDR, CDR2 SFDVKD. Trimming removed 3 bases from V and 1 base from J, with 7 bases in between. CDR3 region: CATSDPQGTDTQYF. The CDR3 DNA reads as TGTGCCACCAGTGATCCACAGGGCACAGATACGCAGTATTTT.

V and J are TRBV25-1 and TRBJ1-1; no clear D gene. Germline V gives CDR1 MGHDK, CDR2 SYGVNS. V lost 5 bases and J lost 6, with 13 bases in between. This CDR3 contains 13 residues. The DNA for the CDR3 is TGTGCCAGCAGTCGAGGCGGAATCGCTGAAGCTTTCTTT. It encodes CASSRGGIAEAFF. The full variable domain, its missing parts supplied by reference TRBV25-1 and TRBJ1-1, is EADIYQTPRYLVIGTGKKITLECSQTMGHDKMYWYQQDPGMELHLIHYSYGVNSTEKGDLSSESTVSRIRTEHFPLTLESARPSHTSQYLCASSRGGIAEAFFGQGTRLTVV.

The chain employs TRBV7-2 and TRBJ2-1; 13 bases agree with TRBD2. Per germline, CDR1 SGHTA and CDR2 FQGNSA. CDR3 length equals 15 residues. V lost 5 bases to trimming and J lost 7 bases; unmatched junction nucleotides: 5. The CDR3: CASSLGLAGKNEQFF. In DNA, the CDR3 is TGTGCCAGCAGCCTGGGACTAGCGGGAAAAAATGAGCAGTTCTTC. Together with reference TRBV7-2 and TRBJ2-1, the CDR3 gives the full variable domain: GAGVSQSPSNKVTEKGKDVELRCDPISGHTALYWYRQSLGQGLEFLIYFQGNSAPDKSGLPSDRFSAERTGGSVSTLTIQRTQQEDSAVYLCASSLGLAGKNEQFFGPGTRLTVL.

The chain couples TRBV2 to TRBJ1-2, with no clear D. Germline CDR1 is SNHLY and CDR2 is FYNNEI. The germline V and J ends were trimmed by 2 bases and 3 bases, with 10 bases remaining between them. This CDR3 has 14 residues. CDR3 coding DNA: TGTGCCAGCAGTGAATCCGGCAGAGACTATGGCTACACCTTC. Amino acid sequence: CASSESGRDYGYTF.

Here the CDR3 DNA reads TGCGCCAGCAGCTTGGAGCCTAGCGGGGGGCAAAACACAGATACGCAGTATTTT. Translating it yields CASSLEPSGGQNTDTQYF. The chain is built from TRBV5-1 and TRBJ2-3; TRBD2 aligns across 11 bases. The J segment lost 2 bases and the V segment lost 0 bases, leaving 8 bases of the junction unmatched. From germline, CDR1 is SGHRS and CDR2 YFSETQ. This CDR3 comprises 18 residues.

The V call is TRBV2, the J call TRBJ2-2, with TRBD1 matching 7 bases. This CDR3 comprises 15 residues. From germline, CDR1 is SNHLY and CDR2 FYNNEI. V trimming: 5 bases; J trimming: 1 base; junction bases outside the gene matches: 4. The CDR3 bases are TGTGCCAGCAGTAAGACAGGGAGGAACACCGGGGAGCTGTTTTTT. It yields the protein CASSKTGRNTGELFF.

The table lists this clonotype with a count of one. The gene calls are TRBV6-5 and TRBJ1-3; TRBD1 aligns across 7 bases. The CDR3 consists of 15 residues. With V trimmed by 6 bases and J by 0 bases, 5 bases remained unmatched. Germline CDR1 is MNHEY and CDR2 is SVGAGI. CDR3 protein: CASSTTGASGNTIYF. In DNA form, the CDR3 reads TGTGCCAGCAGCACAACAGGGGCCTCTGGAAACACCATATATTTT.

The V and J genes are TRBV6-2 or TRBV6-3 and TRBJ2-1, with D unresolved. CDR1 is MNHEY, CDR2 SVGEGT, per germline. V dropped 2 bases and J dropped 5 bases, with 4 bases sitting between them. The CDR3 runs to 12 residues. CDR3 nucleotides: TGTGCCAGCAGTTACAGCAACAATGAGCAGTTCTTC. This codes for CASSYSNNEQFF.

The J gene is TRBJ2-1, the V gene TRBV7-9; D possibly corresponds to TRBD2 (6 bases). This CDR3 is 16 amino acids long. From germline, CDR1 is SEHNR and CDR2 FQNEAQ (reference sequence). Trimming left V 1 base short and J 8 bases short, with 18 bases between. The CDR3 DNA reads TGTGCCAGCAGCTTAGTAAAGGGGACTCGGGACTATGAGCAGTTCTTC. Its protein is CASSLVKGTRDYEQFF.

V gene TRBV5-6 combines with J gene TRBJ2-7; a possible D gene is TRBD1 (7 bases). From germline, CDR1 is SGHDT and CDR2 YYEEEE. The CDR3 is made up of 13 amino acids. Trimming removed 4 bases from V and 6 bases from J, with 14 bases in between. CDR3 loop: CASSIGTAGEQYF. For the CDR3, the DNA is TGTGCCAGCAGCATTGGGACAGCGGGCGAGCAGTACTTC.